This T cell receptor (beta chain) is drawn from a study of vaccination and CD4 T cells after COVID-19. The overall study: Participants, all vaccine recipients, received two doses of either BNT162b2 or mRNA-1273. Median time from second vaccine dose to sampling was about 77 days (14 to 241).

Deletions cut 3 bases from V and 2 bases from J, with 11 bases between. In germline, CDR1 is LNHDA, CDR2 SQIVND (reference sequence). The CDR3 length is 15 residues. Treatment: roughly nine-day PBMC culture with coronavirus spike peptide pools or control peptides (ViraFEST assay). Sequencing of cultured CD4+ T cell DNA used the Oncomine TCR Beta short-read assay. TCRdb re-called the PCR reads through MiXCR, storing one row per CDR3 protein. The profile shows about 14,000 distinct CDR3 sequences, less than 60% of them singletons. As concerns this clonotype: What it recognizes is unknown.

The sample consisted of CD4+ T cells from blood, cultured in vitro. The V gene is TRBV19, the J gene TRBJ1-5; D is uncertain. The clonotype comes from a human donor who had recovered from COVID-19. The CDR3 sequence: CASSIEGGGNQPQHF. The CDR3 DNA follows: TGTGCCAGTAGTATTGAAGGAGGTGGCAATCAGCCCCAGCATTTT.